The text below deals with one T cell receptor (beta chain). The antigen it binds to is not known. Base-call qualities are not available, and no considerably larger clone is one nucleotide away. This specimen comes from a study of T cell repertoires in cytomegalovirus infection (dated 2019 in TCRdb). Looking at the study overall: Peptide stimulations targeted recently identified HLA-C-restricted CMV epitopes, whose presentation resists viral immunomodulation, together with well-studied HLA-B-restricted epitopes. The HLA type of each donor mattered for the analysis, because public TCR beta signatures pointed to carriage of CMV infection along with the matching HLA type.

Broad study findings and their caveats: In both this cohort and an independent roughly 350-donor cohort, the cumulative frequency of public TCR beta family members distinguished carriers of CMV infection plus the relevant HLA type. In the ex vivo response, HLA-C-restricted CMV-specific TCR beta clonotypes were dominant, and in two of eight donors the single most frequent clonotype came from this HLA-C-restricted group.

The CDR3, from cysteine to phenylalanine, totals 14 residues. CDR3 DNA only is kept here, 42 bases in frame from base 1. In the germline V gene (reference sequence), CDR1 corresponds to LNHNV and CDR2 to YYDKDF. Relative to germline, V is missing 7 bases and J is missing 4 bases, with 5 bases of the junction outside any gene match. The sequencer listed for this sample is Illumina HiSeq 1500. TCRdb handled the public reads itself, with Q25 trimming in fastp and clone calling in MiXCR, and kept productive beta chains. Entries that share a CDR3 protein sequence are merged under the most common genes and DNA. In all, the sample holds fewer than 900,000 distinct CDR3 sequences, and about 28% of those were seen once. The ten largest clones take up around 12% of the sample. The intended sense of this specimen's treatment or condition label: in vitro stimulation with specific CMV peptide epitopes to enrich CMV-specific T cells.

The TCR sequence derives from a human donor in good health (CMV status not recorded). Some clones in this sample may be carry-over from other donors' samples. The sample consisted of cultured CD8+ T cells from PBMCs, taken from culture after CMV antigen stimulation. Rearrangement joined TRBV15 to TRBJ2-1, with 9 bases aligning to TRBD1. DNA sequence: TGTGCCACCAACAGGGGGCACGGGTACAATGAGCAGTTCTTC. Its translation reads: CATNRGHGYNEQFF.